A single sample is the source of the 15 T cell receptor beta chains below, sequenced in a study of blood T cells in healthy people across ages. A J-beta primer mix and a sample-barcoded 5' primer were used in a second PCR of about 7 to 12 cycles. TCRdb re-derived calls from the 5' RACE reads in MiXCR, one entry per CDR3 protein. The sample includes a few hundred thousand distinct CDR3 sequences, 52% of them seen just once. The sequenced material came from blood. These receptors were obtained from a man between 60 and 70 years old in good health.

This rearrangement joins TRBV20-1 to TRBJ2-4; 12 nucleotides line up with TRBD1. The CDR3 runs 13 residues. J gave up 8 bases and V 6 bases, and 5 bases lay outside the gene matches. Germline loops: CDR1 DFQATT, CDR2 SNEGSKA (reference sequence). Here the CDR3 DNA reads TGCAGTGCGGGACAGGGGGCAATGGACATTCAGTACTTC. It encodes CSAGQGAMDIQYF.

For the CDR3, the DNA is TGTGCCAGCAGCACCACAGGGAGATCACCCCTCCACTTT. It encodes CASSTTGRSPLHF. This rearrangement joins TRBV7-9 to TRBJ1-6; D possibly corresponds to TRBD1 (6 bases). Germline values: CDR1 SEHNR, CDR2 FQNEAQ (reference sequence). The CDR3 has 13 residues. Trimming stripped 5 bases from V and 10 bases from J, with 12 bases between.

The V and J genes are TRBV7-2 and TRBJ2-4; 9 bases are shared with TRBD2. The DNA end favors TRBJ2-5, so the J call may be wrong. The CDR3 is 14 amino acids. From germline, CDR1 is SGHTA and CDR2 FQGNSA. CDR3 region: CASNKGTSRETQYF. The CDR3 DNA is TGTGCCAGCAATAAAGGGACTAGCAGGGAGACCCAGTACTTC.

This clonotype was counted only a few times. CDR3 protein: CSVDRLGNYGYTF. CDR3 DNA: TGCAGCGTTGACAGGTTGGGAAACTATGGCTACACCTTC. The chain couples TRBV29-1 to TRBJ1-2; D not resolved. This CDR3 is built from 13 residues. V lost 3 bases to trimming and J lost 2 bases, with 10 bases between them. Germline CDR1 SQVTM, CDR2 ANQGSEA.

J is TRBJ2-7 and V is TRBV5-1; 12 nucleotides match TRBD1. The germline V gene encodes CDR1 SGHRS and CDR2 YFSETQ. The CDR3 loop spans 16 amino acids. Trimming at V came to 0 bases and at J to 7 bases, leaving 8 bases not matched to a gene. CDR3 amino acids: CASSLAGTGGMGEQYF. Written as DNA, the CDR3 is TGCGCCAGCAGCTTGGCCGGGACAGGGGGCATGGGGGAGCAGTACTTC.

About this clonotype itself: Being one base from a much bigger clone, this may be a read error. The chain has TRBV12-3 or TRBV12-4 and TRBJ2-3; 13 positions agree with TRBD2. This CDR3 contains 20 residues. The V segment lost 5 bases and the J segment 3 bases; nucleotides outside the gene matches: 17. The CDR3 coding sequence is TGTGCCAGCAGTCCAACCCTCGGGACTAGCGGGGATCTTAGAACAGATACGCAGTATTTT. It encodes CASSPTLGTSGDLRTDTQYF.

The V call is TRBV29-1, the J call TRBJ2-5, with D possibly matching TRBD2 (6 bases). CDR3 length: 13 amino acids. In germline, CDR1 is SQVTM, CDR2 ANQGSEA. Trimming removed 6 bases at V and 5 bases at J, with 16 bases between. For the CDR3, the DNA is TGCAGCGTAGCGGGCCCAGCCGGGGAGACCCAGTACTTC. Translation gives CSVAGPAGETQYF.

This clonotype was counted many times. The chain combines TRBV4-3 with TRBJ2-7; 8 bases fit TRBD1. Germline trimming cut 1 base from V and 2 bases from J; bases unmatched to any gene: 4. In germline, CDR1 is LGHNA, CDR2 YSLEER. The CDR3 is 15 amino acids. This chain's CDR3 is CASSQASGQAYEQYF. As DNA, the CDR3 is TGCGCCAGCAGCCAAGCCTCGGGACAGGCCTACGAGCAGTACTTC.

This clonotype was recorded at least ten times. The genes are TRBV9 and TRBJ2-5; D perhaps matches TRBD1 (5 bases). V was clipped by 0 bases and J by 1 base, with 10 bases between them. Looked up from germline, CDR1 is SGDLS and CDR2 is YYNGEE. This CDR3 is built from 15 residues. CDR3 residues: CASSVAWGAQETQYF. For the CDR3, the DNA is TGTGCCAGCAGCGTAGCTTGGGGCGCCCAAGAGACCCAGTACTTC.

V is TRBV25-1 and J is TRBJ2-3, with D hard to call. The CDR3 is 14 amino acids. Trimming shortened V by 4 bases and J by 1 base, and 9 bases separated the two germline ends. Looked up from germline, CDR1 is MGHDK and CDR2 is SYGVNS. The CDR3 loop reads CASSGVWGTDTQYF. The CDR3 region has the DNA TGTGCCAGCAGTGGGGTTTGGGGCACAGATACGCAGTATTTT.

The chain combines TRBV2 with TRBJ2-1, with 14 bases matching TRBD2. The CDR3 contains 15 residues. The germline CDR1 and CDR2 sequences are SNHLY and FYNNEI. V lost 9 bases to trimming and J lost 2 bases; unmatched junction nucleotides: 3. The CDR3 is CASGTSGGAYNEQFF. CDR3 bases: TGTGCCAGTGGGACTAGCGGGGGAGCCTACAATGAGCAGTTCTTC.

A word on this clonotype: Mismatch with germline at one junction end may stem from a read error. The chain carries TRBV20-1 and TRBJ2-7; D is unclear. This CDR3 has 15 residues. Germline V gene sequence: CDR1 DFQATT, CDR2 SNEGSKA (reference sequence). The CDR3 region is CGARDGRSGSDEQYF. The CDR3 DNA reads TGCGGTGCTAGAGACGGACGGTCAGGCAGCGACGAGCAGTACTTC.

This clonotype was seen only once. This may stem from a read error, because a much larger clone lies one nucleotide away. This chain's CDR3 is CASSLFTSGTNNEQFF. The CDR3 DNA reads as TGTGCCAGCAGTTTATTTACTAGCGGGACTAACAATGAGCAGTTCTTC. The V gene is TRBV28, the J gene TRBJ2-1, with 10 nucleotides matching TRBD2. Trimming at V came to 1 base and at J to 5 bases, leaving 5 bases not matched to a gene. This CDR3 spans 16 amino acids. Germline V lookup: CDR1 MDHEN, CDR2 SYDVKM.

Worth noting for this clonotype: At one end the junction does not follow the germline gene, possibly because of a read error. The chain links TRBV6-1 to TRBJ2-3; TRBD1 matches at 7 bases. Germline CDR1 and CDR2: MNHNS and SASEGT. The CDR3 is 16 amino acids. The CDR3 here is CASSEQGSFHTDTQYF. DNA for the CDR3: TGTGCCAGTAGTGAACAGGGGAGTTTCCACACAGATACGCAGTATTTT.

This chain joins TRBV3-1 and TRBJ2-6; D may correspond to TRBD1 or TRBD2 (5 bases each). CDR1 is LGHDT, CDR2 YNNKEL, per germline (reference sequence). Trimming shortened V by 1 base and J by 0 bases, and 13 bases separated the two germline ends. The CDR3 length is 18 residues. The CDR3 loop is CASSQAGRPHSGANVLTF. CDR3 nucleotides: TGTGCCAGCAGCCAAGCGGGACGGCCACACTCTGGGGCCAACGTCCTGACTTTC.